The 3 T cell receptor beta chains presented below share a single source sample, sequenced in a study of shared clonotypes between healthy human individuals. TCRdb keeps only in-frame clones here, not all; method: immunoSEQ multiplex PCR. The sample contains about 2,200,000 clones, 93% of which appear only once. Naivety among CD8 cells was defined by CD45RO negativity and positive CCR7 selection, thereby excluding terminally differentiated effector memory CD45RA+ cells. Material: naive CD8+ T cells from PBMCs. The origin of the receptors is a man between 18 and 35 years old in good health. Some clones in this sample may be carry-over from other donors' samples.

A word on this clone: This sample also contains other DNA sequences that code for the same CDR3. The chain employs TRBV27 and TRBJ2-7; TRBD2 is a possible D gene (5 bases). Germline CDR1 MNHEY, CDR2 SMNVEV (reference sequence). The V end lost 2 bases, the J end lost 2 bases, and 10 bases lay between the germline ends. The CDR3 is made up of 14 amino acids. The CDR3 reads CASSLLSGTYEQYF. CDR3 nucleotide sequence: TGTGCCAGCAGTTTACTATCCGGGACCTACGAGCAGTACTTC.

The chain recombines TRBV11-2 with TRBJ2-2; maybe TRBD1 (5 bases). The germline V gene encodes CDR1 SGHAT and CDR2 FQNNGV. V dropped 4 bases and J dropped 2 bases, with 8 bases sitting between them. The CDR3 runs to 14 residues. The CDR3 bases are TGTGCCAGCAGCTCCAGGGTTAACACCGGGGAGCTGTTTTTT. It codes for CASSSRVNTGELFF.

The gene calls are TRBV28 and TRBJ2-7; a weak D match, TRBD1 (6 bases). Germline V gene data show CDR1 as MDHEN and CDR2 as SYDVKM. Trimming took off 5 bases at V and 4 bases at J, with 18 bases between the two ends. The CDR3 loop spans 15 amino acids. The CDR3 DNA reads TGTGCCAGCAGTCCCTACAGGGCAATACTTTACGAGCAGTACTTC. Amino acid sequence: CASSPYRAILYEQYF.